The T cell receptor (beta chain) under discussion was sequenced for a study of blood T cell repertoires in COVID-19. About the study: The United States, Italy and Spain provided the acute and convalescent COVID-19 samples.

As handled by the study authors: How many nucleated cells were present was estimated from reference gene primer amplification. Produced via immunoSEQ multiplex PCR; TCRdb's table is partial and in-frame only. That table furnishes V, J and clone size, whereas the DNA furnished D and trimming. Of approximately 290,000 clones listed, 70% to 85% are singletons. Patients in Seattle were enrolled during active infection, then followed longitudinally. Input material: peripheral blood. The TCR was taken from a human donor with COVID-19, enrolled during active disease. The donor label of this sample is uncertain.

CDR3 loop: CASSRAPVDTQYF. The CDR3 DNA reads TGTGCCAGTAGTAGGGCCCCAGTGGATACGCAGTATTTT. This rearrangement joins TRBV19 to TRBJ2-3; D remains unclear. Germline V CDR1 and CDR2: LNHDA, SQIVND (reference sequence). Trimming took 4 bases from V and 6 from J, leaving 11 bases between them. The CDR3 has 13 residues.